These T cell receptor beta chains were read from a single sample in a study of PD-1 blockade in classical Hodgkin lymphoma. Clones were read by immunoSEQ multiplex PCR, and TCRdb kept only the in-frame ones, dropping some. The repertoire consists of approximately 99,000 clones, with roughly 76% occurring once and the leading ten covering less than 20%. Sequenced here: peripheral blood mononuclear cells (PBMCs), sampled before the second cycle of nivolumab. All receptors come from a human donor with classical Hodgkin lymphoma. Each CDR3 is given with its conserved first and last residue. D genes are given only for firm matches. Size values are once, few and many counts, or a class for expanded clones, and some rows have none.

d_gene,abundance,j_gene,v_gene,len,CDR3nt,CDR3aa
-,-,TRBJ1-1,TRBV29-1,12,TGCAGCGTTGCTCCGGGGAACACTGAAGCTTTCTTT,CSVAPGNTEAFF
-,-,TRBJ2-1,TRBV5-4,16,TGTGCCAGCAGCCCAAAAAGCGGGCACAGTTACAATGAGCAGTTCTTC,CASSPKSGHSYNEQFF
-,once,TRBJ2-2,TRBV7-2,15,TGTGCCAGCAGCTTAGGGGGGGCTGGCACCGGGGAGCTGTTTTTT,CASSLGGAGTGELFF
-,-,TRBJ2-5,TRBV5-1,16,TGCGCCAGCAGCTTGGGGTTGTGGGGGGCCCATGGGGCCCAGTACTTC,CASSLGLWGAHGAQYF
TRBD2,few,TRBJ2-5,TRBV7-9,16,TGTGCCAGCAGCCCCGCACTAGCGGGAGCCCAAGAGACCCAGTACTTC,CASSPALAGAQETQYF
-,-,TRBJ1-5,TRBV2,16,TGTGCCAGCAGGGCGACAAGCTCCGGCGCAGGTCAGCCCCAGCATTTT,CASRATSSGAGQPQHF
-,once,TRBJ2-6,TRBV25-1,14,TGTGCCAGCAGTGAATCAGGGGGGGCCAACGTCCTGACTTTC,CASSESGGANVLTF
-,-,TRBJ1-4,TRBV6-5,14,TGTGCCAGCAGCCTCGTCATGGGAGATGAAAAACTGTTTTTT,CASSLVMGDEKLFF
-,-,TRBJ1-1,TRBV6-5,12,TGTGCCAGCAGCAAGGACCCGAGTCGAGCTTTCTTT,CASSKDPSRAFF
-,-,TRBJ1-2,TRBV29-1,13,TGCAGCGTTGATGTGGGGGGGGTTGGAGGCTACACCTTC,CSVDVGGVGGYTF
TRBD2,few,TRBJ2-7,TRBV28,14,TGTGCCAGCCGAGAAGCGGGGGACGTCTACGAGCAGTACTTC,CASREAGDVYEQYF
-,-,TRBJ2-6,TRBV5-4,15,TGTGCCAGCAGCCCCCCGGACTCTGGGGCCAACGTCCTGACTTTC,CASSPPDSGANVLTF
TRBD1,-,TRBJ2-5,TRBV5-1,15,TGCGCCAGCAGCCCGGGACAGGCCCCCGGAGGGGCCCAGTACTTC,CASSPGQAPGGAQYF
-,-,TRBJ1-2,TRBV7-9,13,TGTGCCAGCAGCCCCGTGGGGGGTCATGGCTACACCTTC,CASSPVGGHGYTF
TRBD1,-,TRBJ2-7,TRBV27,18,TGTGCCAGCAGTTTATTAAAGGCGGGGACAGGGGGTTTAGCCGAGCAGTACTTC,CASSLLKAGTGGLAEQYF
TRBD1,-,TRBJ2-7,TRBV10-1,15,TGCGCCAGCAGTTCGGGACAGGGAAAGTCCTACGAGCAGTACTTC,CASSSGQGKSYEQYF
-,-,TRBJ1-3,TRBV10-3,14,TGTGCCATGGAGGAGGAGCGGTCTGGAAACACCATATATTTT,CAMEEERSGNTIYF
-,once,TRBJ1-1,TRBV2,13,TGTGCCTCCCAGAGGGGGGCTGGGACTGAAGCTTTCTTT,CASQRGAGTEAFF
-,-,TRBJ2-7,TRBV19,19,TGTGCCAGTAGTCGGACGGCCGGTGGGCAATTCAGGTACTCCTACGAGCAGTACTTC,CASSRTAGGQFRYSYEQYF